The clone carrying this T cell receptor beta chain was seen a handful of times. Its matching antigen is unknown. It was with 60 Vbeta and 13 Jbeta primers that the PCR ran. The table came from immunoSEQ multiplex PCR; TCRdb's copy has only in-frame clones and leaves some out. The table lists approximately 190,000 clones, more than 80% of them singletons, with approximately 2.4% in the top ten. This sample is drawn from a study of cytomegalovirus exposure and HLA in healthy donors. Overall study results and limits: Immune exposure data for these donors was limited to CMV serostatus. In a later analysis, several top co-occurrence clusters appeared linked to parvovirus B19, influenza, CMV and Epstein-Barr virus. Sequencing likely caused a cluster of highly shared sequence variants. The classifier reportedly diagnosed cytomegalovirus status with high specificity and sensitivity.

The CDR3 spans 12 residues. Germline V gene lookup returns CDR1 SQVTM and CDR2 ANQGSEA. V was shortened by 5 bases and J by 4 bases, with 11 bases between the two germline ends. The receptor was isolated from a woman in her forties or fifties in good health and CMV-seropositive. The rearrangement joins TRBV29-1 to TRBJ1-1; perhaps TRBD1 as D (6 bases). The sample comprised PBMCs. In DNA form, the CDR3 reads TGCAGCGTTAACAGGGTGGGCACTGAAGCTTTCTTT. Its translation is CSVNRVGTEAFF.